This TCR beta chain is from a study of blood T cell repertoires in COVID-19. At the level of the study: Both acute and convalescent COVID-19 samples were obtained from the United States, Italy and Spain. The analysed material was cDNA or gDNA that came from T cells, B-cell-depleted T cells, or PBMCs.

Original analysis: The authors estimated nucleated cell counts from reference gene primer amplification. The assay was immunoSEQ multiplex PCR, and TCRdb's table has in-frame clones only and misses some. V and J calls and clone size are those listed in that table; D and trimming were worked out from the DNA. This sample yields more than 110,000 clones, of which about 87% are seen a single time; approximately 40% belongs to the top ten. The CDR3 length is 13 residues. V lost 5 bases and J lost 6, with 13 bases in between. Germline V gene lookup returns CDR1 SEHNR and CDR2 FQNEAQ (reference sequence). This chain links TRBV7-9 with TRBJ1-1; D remains unclear. This TCR was recovered from a human donor in a cohort sampled during active COVID-19. Sample: peripheral blood. The CDR3 DNA reads TGTGCCAGCAGCCCGCCCGGTGTGGCTGAAGCTTTCTTT. Protein product: CASSPPGVAEAFF.